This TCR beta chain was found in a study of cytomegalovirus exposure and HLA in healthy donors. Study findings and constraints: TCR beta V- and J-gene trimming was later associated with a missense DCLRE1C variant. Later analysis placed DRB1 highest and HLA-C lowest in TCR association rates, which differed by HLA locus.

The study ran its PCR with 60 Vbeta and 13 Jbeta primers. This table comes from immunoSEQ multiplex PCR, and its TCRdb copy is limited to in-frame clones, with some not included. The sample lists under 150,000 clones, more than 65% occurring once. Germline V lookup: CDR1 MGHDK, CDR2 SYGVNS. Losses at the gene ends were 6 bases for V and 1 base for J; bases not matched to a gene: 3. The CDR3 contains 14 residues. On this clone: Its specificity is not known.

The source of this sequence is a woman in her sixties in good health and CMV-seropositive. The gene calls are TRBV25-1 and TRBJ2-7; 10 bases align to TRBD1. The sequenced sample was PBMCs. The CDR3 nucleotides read TGTGCCAGCAGGGGACAGGGGCCGTCCTACGAGCAGTACTTC. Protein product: CASRGQGPSYEQYF.